These 20 T cell receptor beta chains were sequenced from one sample in a study of beta chain features in type 1 diabetes. Every isolated RNA sample was fully reverse transcribed, so sequencing captured expressed TCRB transcripts. The assay was immunoSEQ multiplex PCR, and TCRdb's table has in-frame clones only and misses some. The profile shows around 300,000 clones, roughly 9.6% of them singletons. What was sequenced was naive CD4+ T cells from blood. These receptors all stem from a woman aged 25 to 45 in good health.

The gene calls are TRBV5-6 and TRBJ1-1; D ambiguous. The CDR3 is made up of 15 amino acids. In germline, CDR1 is SGHDT, CDR2 YYEEEE. Trimming stripped 6 bases from V and 1 base from J, with 16 bases between. CDR3 sequence: CASTVMWRRNTEAFF. Written as DNA, the CDR3 is TGTGCCAGCACCGTAATGTGGCGGCGGAACACTGAAGCTTTCTTT.

This chain joins TRBV7-2 and TRBJ2-3, with a tentative D call TRBD2 (5 bases). This CDR3 contains 17 residues. V was clipped by 5 bases and J by 1 base, with 19 bases between them. The germline V gene encodes CDR1 SGHTA and CDR2 FQGNSA. The chain's CDR3 is CASSVVGSRGGTDTQYF. CDR3 coding DNA: TGTGCCAGCAGCGTAGTCGGCTCACGGGGTGGCACAGATACGCAGTATTTT.

Only a few counts were recorded for this clone. This chain uses TRBV30 with TRBJ2-5; perhaps TRBD2 as D (5 bases). Germline loops: CDR1 GTSNPN, CDR2 SVGIG (reference sequence). Trimming stripped 1 base from V and 0 bases from J, with 12 bases between. This CDR3 is built from 15 residues. This CDR3 is CAWSDRRQYQETQYF. The CDR3 DNA reads TGTGCCTGGAGTGATCGGAGGCAGTACCAAGAGACCCAGTACTTC.

The chain is built from TRBV14 and TRBJ2-5; D perhaps matches TRBD2 (5 bases). Germline CDR1 is SGHDN and CDR2 is FVKESK. V was shortened by 3 bases and J by 1 base, with 6 bases between the two germline ends. This CDR3 is built from 13 residues. CDR3 nucleotide sequence: TGTGCCAGCAGCCAGGGAGTCCAAGAGACCCAGTACTTC. It encodes CASSQGVQETQYF.

This clone appeared a few times. V is TRBV11-2 and J is TRBJ2-1; TRBD2 agrees at 7 bases. The germline V gene encodes CDR1 SGHAT and CDR2 FQNNGV. The CDR3 consists of 16 residues. With 1 base clipped from V and 7 bases from J, the junction kept 10 bases outside the gene matches. This CDR3 reads CASSLVVLAALNEQFF. In DNA form, the CDR3 reads TGTGCCAGCAGCTTAGTAGTCCTAGCGGCGCTAAATGAGCAGTTCTTC. Full variable domain (missing parts from reference TRBV11-2 and TRBJ2-1): EAGVAQSPRYKIIEKRQSVAFWCNPISGHATLYWYQQILGQGPKLLIQFQNNGVVDDSQLPKDRFSAERLKGVDSTLKIQPAKLEDSAVYLCASSLVVLAALNEQFFGPGTRLTVL.

The chain combines TRBV29-1 with TRBJ2-7, with TRBD2 matching over 15 bases. Per germline, CDR1 SQVTM and CDR2 ANQGSEA. The CDR3 loop spans 14 amino acids. After removal of 7 bases from V and 7 bases from J, the junction contained 8 bases not matched to a gene. The CDR3 coding sequence is TGCAGCGCAATGGGACTAGCGGGAGGCGGGGAGCAGTACTTC. As protein: CSAMGLAGGGEQYF.

This clone was counted between two and nine times. This chain joins TRBV4-2 and TRBJ1-5; D not resolved. V was cut by 0 bases and J by 5 bases, with 5 bases left in between. This CDR3 is built from 13 residues. CDR1 and CDR2 (germline): LGHNA, YNFKEQ. The chain's CDR3 is CASSQERDQPQHF. DNA for the CDR3: TGTGCCAGCAGCCAAGAGCGGGATCAGCCCCAGCATTTT.

In its sample, this clone was seen a few times. The rearrangement joins TRBV2 to TRBJ2-3; D gene uncertain. The CDR3 runs 13 residues. The germline gives CDR1 SNHLY, CDR2 FYNNEI. CDR3 loop: CTTGSLASDTQYF. As DNA, the CDR3 is TGTACTACTGGTTCCTTAGCTTCAGATACGCAGTATTTT.

This clone turned up a few times. The V gene is TRBV28, the J gene TRBJ2-6, with D perhaps TRBD2 (5 bases). The CDR3 is 15 amino acids. Germline CDR1 is MDHEN and CDR2 is SYDVKM. Trimming removed 3 bases from V and 3 bases from J, with 9 bases in between. For the CDR3, the DNA is TGTGCCAGCAGTTTGGAGGCTTATGGGGCCAACGTCCTGACTTTC. It encodes CASSLEAYGANVLTF.

The table lists this clone with a few counts. V usage is TRBV29-1 and J usage is TRBJ1-5; D is unclear. CDR3 size: 14 residues. The germline V gene has CDR1 SQVTM and CDR2 ANQGSEA. Trimming shortened V by 6 bases and J by 5 bases, and 17 bases separated the two germline ends. The CDR3 sequence is CSVASLGADQPQHF. In nucleotides, the CDR3 is TGCAGCGTCGCCAGCCTTGGCGCGGATCAGCCCCAGCATTTT.

The chain is built from TRBV7-9 and TRBJ1-5; D is possibly TRBD1 (6 bases). V lost 5 bases to trimming and J lost 1 base, with 9 bases between them. CDR3 length: 14 residues. CDR1 and CDR2 (germline): SEHNR, FQNEAQ (reference sequence). The CDR3 sequence is CASSEQGSNQPQHF. The CDR3 DNA follows: TGTGCCAGCAGCGAACAGGGAAGCAATCAGCCCCAGCATTTT.

The V and J genes are TRBV7-3 and TRBJ2-3; 11 nucleotides line up with TRBD2. The CDR3 sequence is 15 residues long. Germline trimming cut 5 bases from V and 5 bases from J; bases unmatched to any gene: 6. CDR1 SGHTA and CDR2 FQGTGA come from the germline V gene. CDR3 coding DNA: TGTGCCAGCAGCCTAGCGGGAGGATCGGGAGATACGCAGTATTTT. This translates into CASSLAGGSGDTQYF.

This clone was recorded a few times. This chain links TRBV25-1 with TRBJ2-7, with unresolved D. Germline CDR1 and CDR2: MGHDK and SYGVNS. The CDR3 contains 14 residues. Trimming left V 2 bases short and J 3 bases short, with 11 bases between. For the CDR3, the DNA is TGTGCCAGCAGTGAAGGTGGCTCTCGCTACGAGCAGTACTTC. Translation: CASSEGGSRYEQYF.

This clone has just a few counts. V and J are TRBV28 and TRBJ1-2, with TRBD1 as a possible D gene (5 bases). V was pared by 1 base and J by 8 bases, with 8 bases between. There are 12 residues in the CDR3. The V gene's germline CDR1 is MDHEN and CDR2 SYDVKM. The CDR3 loop reads CASSLSSGGYTF. As DNA, the CDR3 is TGTGCCAGCAGTTTATCGTCAGGGGGCTACACCTTC.

This clone was counted a few times. This sequence joins TRBV6-5 and TRBJ2-1, with D uncertain. This CDR3 is built from 14 residues. Trimming left V 7 bases short and J 4 bases short, with 14 bases between. Germline V lookup: CDR1 MNHEY, CDR2 SVGAGI. This CDR3 is CASNHRSQYNEQFF. In DNA, the CDR3 is TGTGCCAGCAATCATCGGAGCCAATACAATGAGCAGTTCTTC.

This clone was counted only a few times. The chain combines TRBV7-9 with TRBJ1-1; tentatively, D is TRBD1 (6 bases). The CDR3 has 14 amino acids. Per germline, CDR1 SEHNR and CDR2 FQNEAQ (reference sequence). The germline V and J ends were trimmed by 4 bases and 4 bases, with 13 bases remaining between them. Here the CDR3 DNA reads TGTGCCAGCAGCTCAGGGGTTGGCAGCACTGAAGCTTTCTTT. Its protein product is CASSSGVGSTEAFF.

The V gene is TRBV4-1, the J gene TRBJ2-1, with 8 bases identical to TRBD1. The J segment lost 6 bases and the V segment lost 1 base, leaving 5 bases of the junction unmatched. The germline V gene encodes CDR1 MGHRA and CDR2 YSYEKL. The CDR3 has 15 amino acids. In DNA form, the CDR3 reads TGCGCCAGCAGCCAAGGCAGGGGGCTTGGCAATGAGCAGTTCTTC. Translation gives CASSQGRGLGNEQFF.

The chain links TRBV6-6 to TRBJ2-7; 8 bases line up with TRBD2. This CDR3 spans 16 amino acids. In germline, CDR1 is MNHNY, CDR2 SVGAGI (reference sequence). V trimming: 0 bases; J trimming: 3 bases; junction bases outside the gene matches: 7. Here the CDR3 DNA reads TGTGCCAGCAGTTACTCGATAGCCAGCGGGAGCTACGAGCAGTACTTC. Its translation is CASSYSIASGSYEQYF.

This clone was counted only a few times. This CDR3 is CASSYSAGFYEQYF. In DNA form, the CDR3 reads TGTGCCAGCAGTTACTCGGCAGGGTTCTACGAGCAGTACTTC. V usage is TRBV6-5 and J usage is TRBJ2-7, with TRBD1 as a possible D gene (5 bases). This CDR3 contains 14 residues. The V end was cut by 0 bases, the J end by 3 bases, with 9 bases between. CDR1 and CDR2 from the germline V gene are MNHEY and SVGAGI.

The V and J genes are TRBV4-1 and TRBJ1-2, with 9 bases lining up with TRBD1. This CDR3 comprises 14 residues. J was trimmed by 7 bases and V by 1 base; bases with no gene match: 4. Per the germline V gene, CDR1 is MGHRA and CDR2 is YSYEKL. In DNA form, the CDR3 reads TGCGCCAGCAGCCAAGGGGACAGGGTCCCTGGCTACACCTTC. Its translation: CASSQGDRVPGYTF.